A selection of T cell receptor beta chains follows, all from one sample in a study of early T cells in non-severe SARS-CoV-2 infection. TCRdb recomputed calls from the 5' RACE reads with MiXCR, one row per CDR3 protein. The table records about 64,000 distinct CDR3 sequences, 20% to 25% of them present only once. The sample was whole blood, taken at baseline. These receptors were taken from an adult who was a healthcare worker with PCR-confirmed SARS-CoV-2 infection or an uninfected control (not recorded which). Each CDR3 is given with its conserved first and last residue. Each record gives: D gene, J gene, V gene, clone size, CDR3 DNA, CDR3 protein. A D gene is named only where the DNA matches it firmly. Rows give clone size only sometimes, using once, few, many, or a class for an expanded clone.

>-|TRBJ2-2|TRBV29-1|-
TGCAGCGTCTACAGGGAAAACACCGGGGAGCTGTTTTTT
CSVYRENTGELFF
>-|TRBJ2-1|TRBV20-1|-
TGCAGTGCCCAGAACCGGGGGCGGGACAATGAGCAGTTCTTC
CSAQNRGRDNEQFF
>-|TRBJ2-1|TRBV20-1|few
TGCAGTGCTAGACCCAATCCCGGCGGCATGCGGCAGTTCTTC
CSARPNPGGMRQFF
>-|TRBJ1-4|TRBV4-2|few
TGTGCCAGCAGCCAAGATGCGACAGGCGATGAAAAACTGTTTTTT
CASSQDATGDEKLFF
>TRBD1|TRBJ2-7|TRBV18|-
TGTGCCAGCGCCAAGACAGGGGGCTACGAGCAGTACTTC
CASAKTGGYEQYF
>-|TRBJ1-2|TRBV3-1|-
TGTGCCAGCAGCCAAGAAAGGGGCTACACCTTC
CASSQERGYTF
>-|TRBJ2-7|TRBV12-3/TRBV12-4|-
TGTGCCAGCAGTTTAGACGGGATTGGGCAGTACTTC
CASSLDGIGQYF
>-|TRBJ2-2|TRBV20-1|few
TGCAGTGCTAGAGACAACAGCCGGGCCGGGGAGCTGTTTTTT
CSARDNSRAGELFF
>-|TRBJ2-4|TRBV20-1|-
TGCAGTGCTAGCCTAGAAAACATTCAGTACTTC
CSASLENIQYF
>-|TRBJ1-4|TRBV11-1|-
TGTGCCAGCAGCCACGGGCCTCCAGTGACTAATGAAAAACTGTTTTTT
CASSHGPPVTNEKLFF
>-|TRBJ1-2|TRBV6-1|few
TGTGCCAGCAGCCGACACAGGGAAAGAGGCGACTATGGCTACACCTTC
CASSRHRERGDYGYTF
>-|TRBJ2-1|TRBV20-1|few
TGCAGTGCCCCGGGACTCATCTCCTACAATGAGCAGTTCTTC
CSAPGLISYNEQFF
>-|TRBJ2-7|TRBV5-3|few
TGTGCCAGAAGCTGTTGGGGGTTCAACTACGAGCAGTACTTC
CARSCWGFNYEQYF
>-|TRBJ1-3|TRBV9|-
TGTGCCAGCAGCGCCTCGCCAAACTCTGGAAACACCATATATTTT
CASSASPNSGNTIYF
>TRBD1|TRBJ2-7|TRBV10-1|-
TGCGCCAGCAGTGAGCAGACAGGGGGTGAAGAGCAGTACTTC
CASSEQTGGEEQYF
>TRBD1|TRBJ1-2|TRBV5-1|few
TGCGCCAGCAGCCCCGACAGGGACGGCTACACCTTC
CASSPDRDGYTF
>-|TRBJ1-1|TRBV9|-
TGTGCCAGCAGCGTAGCCCCTGGGCAGGGCACTGAAGCTTTCTTT
CASSVAPGQGTEAFF
>-|TRBJ1-5|TRBV12-3/TRBV12-4|-
TGTGCCAGCAGTCCCGCCTGGGGCAATCAGCCCCAGCATTTT
CASSPAWGNQPQHF
>-|TRBJ1-1|TRBV29-1|-
TGCAGCGTTGTGGGGGGCTGGAACACTGAAGCTTTCTTT
CSVVGGWNTEAFF
>-|TRBJ2-2|TRBV7-9|-
TGTGCCAGCAGCTCCCCCGCTCAGGGGGGGGACACCGGGGAGCTGTTTTTT
CASSSPAQGGDTGELFF
>-|TRBJ2-1|TRBV7-3|once
TGTGCCAGCAGCTTCCGACAGCACAATGAGCAGTTCTTC
CASSFRQHNEQFF
>-|TRBJ2-7|TRBV11-1|-
TGTGCCAGCAGCTTAACGGACAGCGAAGGCTACGAGCAGTACTTC
CASSLTDSEGYEQYF
>TRBD2|TRBJ2-2|TRBV28|-
TGTGCCAGCAGTCTGGCTAGCGGGGGAAAGGGGGAGCTGTTTTTT
CASSLASGGKGELFF
>-|TRBJ2-1|TRBV29-1|few
TGCAGCGCCCATCGGGGAGATGAGCAGTTCTTC
CSAHRGDEQFF
>-|TRBJ1-1|TRBV29-1|few
TGCAGCGTTGAATTAGGTTACACTGAAGCTTTCTTT
CSVELGYTEAFF
>-|TRBJ1-1|TRBV6-2/TRBV6-3|-
TGTGCCAGCGGGCAAATGGCTGAAGCTTTCTTT
CASGQMAEAFF
>-|TRBJ1-1|TRBV5-6|-
TGTGCCAGCAGCTTGAATAGGCGGCGATTTATGAACACTGAAGCTTTCTTT
CASSLNRRRFMNTEAFF
>-|TRBJ1-1|TRBV12-3/TRBV12-4|many
TGTGCCAGCAAAACATACGGCTCTGAAGCTTTCTTT
CASKTYGSEAFF
>-|TRBJ2-7|TRBV20-1|-
TGCAGTGCGGAGGCCCGAGCTTACGAGCAGTACTTC
CSAEARAYEQYF
>-|TRBJ2-1|TRBV7-3|-
TGTGCCAGCAGCTCATCCGGGACGCCCTACAATGAGCAGTTCTTC
CASSSSGTPYNEQFF
>TRBD1|TRBJ1-6|TRBV6-2/TRBV6-3|-
TGTGCCAGCAGCACCGGACAGGGGAATTCACCCCTCCACTTT
CASSTGQGNSPLHF
>-|TRBJ2-2|TRBV12-3/TRBV12-4|few
TGTGCCAGCAGTTTAGCGGGGCAAAGGGAGCTGTTTTTT
CASSLAGQRELFF
>TRBD1|TRBJ2-2|TRBV7-6|-
TGTGCCAGCAGCAACGTGGACAGGGGCGGCGGGGAGCTGTTTTTT
CASSNVDRGGGELFF
>-|TRBJ2-6|TRBV3-1|few
TGTGCCAGCAGCTGGATGGGCCGCATCTCTGGGGCCAACGTCCTGACTTTC
CASSWMGRISGANVLTF
>-|TRBJ1-2|TRBV12-3/TRBV12-4|few
TGTGCCAGCAAAGGGCCTTTTACTAACTATGGCTACACCTTC
CASKGPFTNYGYTF
>-|TRBJ2-7|TRBV5-8|few
TGTGCCAGCAGCTCCGGCTCCTACGAGCAGTACTTC
CASSSGSYEQYF
>-|TRBJ1-2|TRBV7-6|-
TGTGCCAGCAGCTCCGGTACAGACTTCTATGGCTACACCTTC
CASSSGTDFYGYTF
>-|TRBJ2-7|TRBV5-1|few
TGCGCCAGCAGCCCCCTCCTCCAGGCCTCCGAGCAGTACTTC
CASSPLLQASEQYF
>-|TRBJ1-5|TRBV7-9|many
TGTGCCAGCAGCTTAGTTGTAGGGGGAGATAGCAATCAGCCCCAGCATTTT
CASSLVVGGDSNQPQHF
>-|TRBJ1-5|TRBV3-1|-
TGTGCCAGCAGCCCCGGACCGGCTGATCAGCCCCAGCATTTT
CASSPGPADQPQHF
>-|TRBJ2-3|TRBV5-1|once
TGCGCCAGCAGGCCCAACACAGATACGCAGTATTTT
CASRPNTDTQYF
>-|TRBJ2-5|TRBV29-1|few
TGCAGCGTTGGAGCGGTACTGAGTAAGACCCAGTACTTC
CSVGAVLSKTQYF
>-|TRBJ1-3|TRBV18|once
TGTGCCAGCTCACCAGAGAGGGACACCATATATTTT
CASSPERDTIYF
>-|TRBJ1-6|TRBV9|-
TGTGCCAGCAGCGTAAGCGGGGAAAATTCACCCCTCCACTTT
CASSVSGENSPLHF
>-|TRBJ2-5|TRBV5-1|-
TGCGCCAGCAGCGCAAGGATGGGGCCGCAAGAGACCCAGTACTTC
CASSARMGPQETQYF
>-|TRBJ2-3|TRBV12-3/TRBV12-4|-
TGTGCCAGCACTTTGGACAGCTCTACGCAGTATTTT
CASTLDSSTQYF
>-|TRBJ2-7|TRBV12-3/TRBV12-4|-
TGTGCCAGCAGTTCCTCAGGTTCCTACGAGCAGTACTTC
CASSSSGSYEQYF
>-|TRBJ2-3|TRBV6-1|few
TGTGCCAGCAGTGAAGCGGGGAGGACCCGATACACAGATACGCAGTATTTT
CASSEAGRTRYTDTQYF
>TRBD2|TRBJ2-2|TRBV12-3/TRBV12-4|-
TGTGCCAGCAAACTCGGGGGGGCCGGGGAGCTGTTTTTT
CASKLGGAGELFF
>TRBD2|TRBJ2-4|TRBV20-1|many
TGCAGTGCTGCGACTAGCGGGGACCATCCTTTAAACATTCAGTACTTC
CSAATSGDHPLNIQYF
>-|TRBJ2-2|TRBV7-2|few
TGTGCCAGCCGTAGGACAACCACCGGGGAGCTGTTTTTT
CASRRTTTGELFF
>TRBD2|TRBJ2-5|TRBV20-1|few
TGCAGTGCGCCTACTAGCGGAGAGACCCAGTACTTC
CSAPTSGETQYF
>TRBD2|TRBJ2-7|TRBV27|-
TGTGCCAGCAGTTTAAGCGGGACGGGGCAGTTGTACGAGCAGTACTTC
CASSLSGTGQLYEQYF